Shown below are 24 T cell receptor beta chains from a single sample sequenced in a study of OX40 agonist ivuxolimab in advanced cancers. Method: immunoSEQ multiplex PCR; TCRdb's copy keeps in-frame clones and lacks some. Of 34,000 or so clones in the sample, 81% were seen once. The starting material was CD4+ or CD8+ T cells sorted from blood, obtained in a trial of the OX40 agonist ivuxolimab. Receptors originate from an adult with an advanced solid tumor such as melanoma, head and neck, liver or kidney cancer.

The table lists this clone with a few counts. The V call is TRBV27, the J call TRBJ1-3; D unclear. The ends were cut back, 0 bases at V and 8 bases at J, with 2 bases in the middle. The CDR3 contains 11 residues. Germline V lookup: CDR1 MNHEY, CDR2 SMNVEV (reference sequence). CDR3: CASSLSHTIYF. As DNA, the CDR3 is TGTGCCAGCAGTTTATCCCACACCATATATTTT.

The chain joins TRBV7-2 to TRBJ1-2; D ambiguous. The CDR3 has 12 amino acids. Germline V CDR1 and CDR2: SGHTA, FQGNSA. This CDR3 is CALGSQNYGYTF. The CDR3, as DNA: TGTGCTCTCGGATCCCAGAACTATGGCTACACCTTC.

CDR3: CASSLVSGWGNQPQHF. The CDR3 nucleotides read TGTGCCAGCAGCTTAGTGTCAGGTTGGGGCAATCAGCCCCAGCATTTT. This chain uses TRBV7-2 with TRBJ1-5; D call uncertain. Trimming removed 1 base from V and 2 bases from J, with 12 bases in between. The CDR3 totals 16 residues. The germline V gene has CDR1 SGHTA and CDR2 FQGNSA.

The V and J genes are TRBV7-3 and TRBJ1-1, with TRBD1 matching 10 bases. This CDR3 is 13 amino acids long. The germline V gene encodes CDR1 SGHTA and CDR2 FQGTGA. J gave up 7 bases and V 5 bases, and 4 bases lay outside the gene matches. CDR3 nucleotides: TGTGCCAGCAGCACGACAGGGGGCGGTGAAGCTTTCTTT. Translating gives CASSTTGGGEAFF. Full variable domain (missing parts from reference TRBV7-3 and TRBJ1-1): GAGVSQTPSNKVTEKGKYVELRCDPISGHTALYWYRQSLGQGPEFLIYFQGTGAADDSGLPNDRFFAVRPEGSVSTLKIQRTERGDSAVYLCASSTTGGGEAFFGQGTRLTVV.

V gene TRBV2 combines with J gene TRBJ1-5, with D maybe TRBD1 (5 bases). Trimming cost V 4 bases and J 6 bases, with 10 bases left between them. There are 13 residues in the CDR3. CDR1 is SNHLY and CDR2 is FYNNEI in the germline V gene. Here the CDR3 reads CASSAGLAQPQHF. The CDR3 bases are TGTGCCAGCAGTGCAGGGTTAGCTCAGCCCCAGCATTTT.

J is TRBJ1-2 and V is TRBV6-6, with D perhaps TRBD1 (5 bases). Trimming stripped 3 bases from V and 12 bases from J, with 20 bases between. The CDR3 length is 14 residues. From germline, CDR1 is MNHNY and CDR2 SVGAGI (reference sequence). The CDR3: CASSYALSGVFDTF. CDR3 nucleotide sequence: TGTGCCAGCAGTTATGCTTTGTCGGGGGTGTTTGACACCTTC.

The chain links TRBV4-3 to TRBJ1-2, with TRBD1 as a possible D gene (6 bases). The CDR3 is 18 residues long. With 0 bases removed from V and 6 bases from J, the gap between germline ends came to 23 bases. Germline values: CDR1 LGHNA, CDR2 YSLEER. CDR3 in amino acids: CASSQERDTIRGRDGYTF. In DNA form, the CDR3 reads TGCGCCAGCAGCCAAGAGAGGGACACAATCCGTGGGAGAGATGGCTACACCTTC.

This chain joins TRBV9 and TRBJ1-1; perhaps TRBD1 as D (6 bases). CDR3 size: 12 residues. V lost 0 bases to trimming and J lost 9 bases, with 9 bases between them. The germline V gene has CDR1 SGDLS and CDR2 YYNGEE. The CDR3 coding sequence is TGTGCCAGCAGCGTAGTGACAGGTCAAGCTTTCTTT. Translated: CASSVVTGQAFF.

The chain recombines TRBV28 with TRBJ2-1, with D maybe TRBD2 (5 bases). The CDR3 contains 13 residues. Per the germline V gene, CDR1 is MDHEN and CDR2 is SYDVKM. Trimming shortened V by 6 bases and J by 6 bases, and 12 bases separated the two germline ends. As DNA, the CDR3 is TGTGCCAGCAGACTAGTCTTCGCCAATGAGCAGTTCTTC. Its translation: CASRLVFANEQFF.

In its sample, this clone was seen a few times. This chain connects TRBV7-2 to TRBJ1-1; 9 bases fit TRBD1. Trimming took 5 bases from V and 5 from J; bases not matched to a gene: 6. This CDR3 has 14 amino acids. CDR1 is SGHTA and CDR2 is FQGNSA in the germline V gene. CDR3 protein: CASSATGGRTEAFF. DNA for the CDR3: TGTGCCAGCAGCGCCACAGGGGGCAGAACTGAAGCTTTCTTT.

V gene TRBV9 combines with J gene TRBJ2-1; D might be TRBD1 (5 bases). The V gene's germline CDR1 is SGDLS and CDR2 YYNGEE. V was trimmed by 5 bases and J by 7 bases, leaving 13 bases between them. The CDR3 consists of 13 residues. In DNA, the CDR3 is TGTGCCAGCAGTGAACAGGCGAAGAATGAGCAGTTCTTC. Residues: CASSEQAKNEQFF.

The chain joins TRBV7-6 to TRBJ2-1; unclear D gene. V shed 11 bases and J shed 2 bases, with 16 bases lying between them. The CDR3 sequence is 14 residues long. From germline, CDR1 is SGHVS and CDR2 FNYEAQ. The CDR3 is CASPGPGPYNEQFF. In DNA, the CDR3 is TGTGCCTCCCCGGGCCCCGGCCCCTACAATGAGCAGTTCTTC.

This clone was found once. This sequence joins TRBV6-5 and TRBJ2-1; TRBD2 matches 9 bases. Germline trimming cut 5 bases from V and 5 bases from J; bases unmatched to any gene: 7. The CDR3 extends over 15 amino acids. CDR1 and CDR2 from the germline V gene are MNHEY and SVGAGI. The CDR3 sequence is CASSGRASGDNEQFF. The CDR3 nucleotides are TGTGCCAGCAGTGGACGGGCTAGCGGGGACAATGAGCAGTTCTTC.

Only a few counts were recorded for this clone. The chain employs TRBV5-1 and TRBJ2-5; 9 bases line up with TRBD2. This CDR3 contains 16 residues. The junction had 8 bases not matched to a gene; V was cut back by 0 bases and J by 5 bases. Looked up from germline, CDR1 is SGHRS and CDR2 is YFSETQ. The chain's CDR3 is CASSLGSGGHPETQYF. CDR3 coding DNA: TGCGCCAGCAGCTTGGGGAGCGGGGGGCACCCCGAGACCCAGTACTTC.

The CDR3 loop is CASLHRAKNIQYF. The CDR3 DNA reads TGTGCCAGCCTACACCGAGCCAAAAACATTCAGTACTTC. The rearrangement links TRBV5-8 to TRBJ2-4; D gene uncertain. The CDR3 spans 13 residues. Germline-derived CDR1 and CDR2 are SGHTS and YDEGEE. V was pared by 7 bases and J by 0 bases, with 8 bases between.

This clone was counted a single time. The genes are TRBV19 and TRBJ1-5, with D unclear. The V and J ends lost 3 bases and 3 bases respectively, with 9 bases between them. This CDR3 contains 14 residues. From germline, CDR1 is LNHDA and CDR2 SQIVND (reference sequence). The CDR3, as DNA: TGTGCCAGTAGTATTGGCCAGAACAATCAGCCCCAGCATTTT. It specifies CASSIGQNNQPQHF.

The V and J genes are TRBV11-3 and TRBJ2-5, with 10 nucleotides matching TRBD2. V shed 1 base and J 3 bases; nucleotides not matched to a gene: 5. From germline, CDR1 is SGHNT and CDR2 YENEEA. CDR3 length: 16 amino acids. Written as DNA, the CDR3 is TGTGCCAGCAGCTTAGGATTCCTAGCGGGAGAAGAGACCCAGTACTTC. It encodes CASSLGFLAGEETQYF.

The J gene is TRBJ2-1, the V gene TRBV5-8; D unresolved. V was shortened by 0 bases and J by 5 bases, with 3 bases between the two germline ends. CDR1 SGHTS and CDR2 YDEGEE come from the germline V gene. The CDR3 loop spans 12 amino acids. The DNA for the CDR3 is TGTGCCAGCAGCTTGGGCCACAATGAGCAGTTCTTC. Translated, it gives CASSLGHNEQFF.

The J gene is TRBJ2-3, the V gene TRBV30; a weak D match, TRBD2 (5 bases). V shed 8 bases and J shed 6 bases, with 12 bases lying between them. CDR3 length: 11 residues. In germline, CDR1 is GTSNPN, CDR2 SVGIG (reference sequence). The CDR3 region has the DNA TGTGCCAACGGACTGGGGGATACGCAGTATTTT. Protein product: CANGLGDTQYF.

The chain links TRBV5-4 to TRBJ2-7; the D is unclear. Trimming stripped 2 bases from V and 3 bases from J, with 12 bases between. This CDR3 is built from 14 residues. CDR1 and CDR2 from the germline V gene are SGHNT and YYREEE (reference sequence). CDR3 DNA: TGTGCCAGCAGCTTTCCAGAGGAAAGCTACGAGCAGTACTTC. It codes for CASSFPEESYEQYF. The whole variable domain, filled in from reference TRBV5-4 and TRBJ2-7, reads ETGVTQSPTHLIKTRGQQVTLRCSSQSGHNTVSWYQQALGQGPQFIFQYYREEENGRGNFPPRFSGLQFPNYSSELNVNALELDDSALYLCASSFPEESYEQYFGPGTRLTVT.

This clone showed up just a few times. The chain recombines TRBV7-2 with TRBJ2-7; D tentatively fits TRBD1 or TRBD2 (7 bases each). V gave up 5 bases and J gave up 4 bases, with 21 bases separating them. Germline loops: CDR1 SGHTA, CDR2 FQGNSA. This CDR3 contains 16 residues. CDR3: CASSTRGGAQGYEQYF. The CDR3 DNA sequence: TGTGCCAGCAGCACCAGAGGGGGGGCACAGGGGTACGAGCAGTACTTC.

The genes are TRBV11-2 and TRBJ2-3; 8 nucleotides line up with TRBD2. The CDR3 extends over 16 amino acids. Unmatched junction bases numbered 9, after V lost 2 bases and J lost 5 bases. Germline loops: CDR1 SGHAT, CDR2 FQNNGV. CDR3 nucleotide sequence: TGTGCCAGCAGCTTATCGGGTCCGGGGGGGTTAGATACGCAGTATTTT. This gives the protein CASSLSGPGGLDTQYF.

This sequence joins TRBV18 and TRBJ2-2, with TRBD1 as a possible D gene (5 bases). In germline, CDR1 is KGHSH, CDR2 LQKENI. V was clipped by 2 bases and J by 5 bases, with 9 bases between them. The CDR3 loop spans 14 amino acids. The CDR3 region has the DNA TGTGCCAGCTCACCAAAGACAGTGACCGGGGAGCTGTTTTTT. Translation: CASSPKTVTGELFF.

This chain connects TRBV5-1 to TRBJ2-5; D call uncertain. The V gene's germline CDR1 is SGHRS and CDR2 YFSETQ. The length of the CDR3 is 14 residues. V shed 1 base and J shed 1 base, with 8 bases lying between them. The CDR3: CASSLWTSQETQYF. CDR3 sequence (DNA): TGCGCCAGCAGCTTGTGGACGTCCCAAGAGACCCAGTACTTC.